There are many counts of the clone carrying this TCR beta chain. The antigen remains unidentified. Quantitative 5'-RACE with molecular barcodes produced the TCR beta libraries. Each CDR3 protein gets one entry after TCRdb re-called the 5' RACE reads with MiXCR. The data show around 490,000 distinct CDR3 sequences, less than 6% seen once. This sample was taken from a study of CD8 T cells in ankylosing spondylitis. Study conclusions and caveats: Clones linked to disease were reported to show significant enrichment in matched ankylosing spondylitis synovial fluid. In peripheral blood, disease-linked CD8+ clones occurred at relatively low frequencies. Ankylosing spondylitis blood appeared to be characterized by a TCR beta motif of several highly homologous variants. There were earlier reports of some motif variants in reactive arthritis synovial fluid and blood.

The CDR3 is made up of 15 amino acids. The germline CDR1 and CDR2 sequences are ENHRY and SYGVKD. V dropped 6 bases and J dropped 0 bases, with 12 bases sitting between them. The receptor's source is a male donor with ankylosing spondylitis. The V and J genes are TRBV10-3 and TRBJ1-3; D not resolved. The sequenced material came from blood, either unsorted or a sorted T cell fraction (not recorded which). The CDR3 DNA reads TGTGCCATCAGAAAAACCACCAGCTCTGGAAACACCATATATTTT. Amino acids: CAIRKTTSSGNTIYF.